This T cell receptor (beta chain) was recorded in a study of OX40 agonist ivuxolimab in advanced cancers. Study summary: Partial responses were achieved by three patients, of whom one had hepatocellular carcinoma and two had cutaneous melanoma.

Germline loops: CDR1 SGHVS, CDR2 FQNEAQ. The V end lost 8 bases, the J end lost 2 bases, and 7 bases lay between the germline ends. This CDR3 has 12 residues. Sequencing used immunoSEQ multiplex PCR; TCRdb keeps in-frame clones, though not all of them. The data contain about 86,000 clones, around 90% of them singletons. The TCR sequence derives from an adult with an advanced solid tumor such as melanoma, head and neck, liver or kidney cancer. V is TRBV7-8 and J is TRBJ1-5; perhaps TRBD1 as D (5 bases). The sample consisted of CD4+ or CD8+ T cells sorted from blood, taken in a trial of the OX40 agonist ivuxolimab. Written as DNA, the CDR3 is TGTGCCAGCGGACAAGGCAATCAGCCCCAGCATTTT. Translated, it gives CASGQGNQPQHF. Variable domain in full (rest from reference TRBV7-8 and TRBJ1-5): GAGVSQSPRYKVAKRGQDVALRCDPISGHVSLFWYQQALGQGPEFLTYFQNEAQLDKSGLPSDRFFAERPEGSVSTLKIQRTQQEDSAVYLCASGQGNQPQHFGDGTRLSIL.